Listed below are T cell receptor beta chains from one sample, sequenced in a study of technical replicates of blood from several donors. Sequencing was performed with immunoSEQ multiplex PCR; in TCRdb, only in-frame clones are kept and a portion is missing. The repertoire holds about 100,000 clones, 95% seen once, with 0.22% in the top ten. Sequencing input: T cells isolated from PBMCs. The receptors stem from a human donor in good health. CDR3s include the opening cysteine and the closing phenylalanine or tryptophan. The order of the fields is CDR3 DNA, CDR3 protein, D gene, J gene, V gene, clone size. A D gene is named only where the DNA matches it firmly. A row's size may be missing; if present it is once, few, many or a size class.

cdr3_nt: TGTGCCAGTAGTATATACGGGGATACGCAGTATTTT
cdr3_aa: CASSIYGDTQYF
d_call: .
j_call: TRBJ2-3
v_call: TRBV19
clone_size: .

cdr3_nt: TGTGCCAGCAGATCCACTAGCGGACACTACGAGCAGTACTTC
cdr3_aa: CASRSTSGHYEQYF
d_call: TRBD2
j_call: TRBJ2-7
v_call: TRBV11-2
clone_size: .

cdr3_nt: TGTGCCAGCAGCGGAGCCAGCACAGATACGCAGTATTTT
cdr3_aa: CASSGASTDTQYF
d_call: .
j_call: TRBJ2-3
v_call: TRBV11-3
clone_size: .

cdr3_nt: TGCGCCAGCAGCTCAACCGGGACACAGTATGGCTACACCTTT
cdr3_aa: CASSSTGTQYGYTF
d_call: .
j_call: TRBJ1-2
v_call: TRBV5-1
clone_size: .

cdr3_nt: TGTGCCAGCAGCCAAAACGGGGGGGCCTTTTCCGAGCAGTACTTC
cdr3_aa: CASSQNGGAFSEQYF
d_call: TRBD2
j_call: TRBJ2-7
v_call: TRBV7-6
clone_size: .

cdr3_nt: TGTGCCAGCAGCTTAGTTGGGGGGACGACACCCCTCCACTTT
cdr3_aa: CASSLVGGTTPLHF
d_call: .
j_call: TRBJ1-6
v_call: TRBV7-9
clone_size: .

cdr3_nt: TGTGCCAGCAGTTACTCACCGGGAGGTGGTGAGCAGTTCTTC
cdr3_aa: CASSYSPGGGEQFF
d_call: TRBD2
j_call: TRBJ2-1
v_call: TRBV6-5
clone_size: .

cdr3_nt: TGCGCCAGCAGTGACTCGACAGGGGATCGGGAGACCCAGTACTTC
cdr3_aa: CASSDSTGDRETQYF
d_call: TRBD1
j_call: TRBJ2-5
v_call: TRBV10-1
clone_size: .

cdr3_nt: TGTGCCAGCAGTTCGGACAGGGCAGGAGGGGCTTTCTTT
cdr3_aa: CASSSDRAGGAFF
d_call: TRBD1
j_call: TRBJ1-1
v_call: TRBV6-6
clone_size: .

cdr3_nt: TGTGCCAGCAGCTTAGGACAGATCAATCAGCCCCAGCATTTT
cdr3_aa: CASSLGQINQPQHF
d_call: .
j_call: TRBJ1-5
v_call: TRBV13
clone_size: .

cdr3_nt: TGTGCCACCAGCAGAGGGCAGGTGGATGAGACCCAGTACTTC
cdr3_aa: CATSRGQVDETQYF
d_call: .
j_call: TRBJ2-5
v_call: TRBV15
clone_size: .

cdr3_nt: TGTGCCAGTAGTATAAGGGGGTCTGGGGCCAACGTCCTGACTTTC
cdr3_aa: CASSIRGSGANVLTF
d_call: .
j_call: TRBJ2-6
v_call: TRBV19
clone_size: .

cdr3_nt: TGTGCCAGCAGTGAAGGTCCGGGGGGAGGCAATCAGCCCCAGCATTTT
cdr3_aa: CASSEGPGGGNQPQHF
d_call: .
j_call: TRBJ1-5
v_call: TRBV25-1
clone_size: .

cdr3_nt: TGTGCCAGTAGTATCTCTCCAAGGGGGAGCACAGATACGCAGTATTTT
cdr3_aa: CASSISPRGSTDTQYF
d_call: .
j_call: TRBJ2-3
v_call: TRBV19
clone_size: .

cdr3_nt: TGTGCCAGCTCGACAGGGGGCGCTTTCACTAATGAAAAACTGTTTTTT
cdr3_aa: CASSTGGAFTNEKLFF
d_call: TRBD1
j_call: TRBJ1-4
v_call: TRBV19
clone_size: .

cdr3_nt: TGTGCCAGCAGCTCCTCGCAAGGGGGCACTGAAGCTTTCTTT
cdr3_aa: CASSSSQGGTEAFF
d_call: .
j_call: TRBJ1-1
v_call: TRBV7-9
clone_size: .

cdr3_nt: TGCGCCAGCAGCAGCGGGGGACCTAACACTGAAGCTTTCTTT
cdr3_aa: CASSSGGPNTEAFF
d_call: .
j_call: TRBJ1-1
v_call: TRBV5-1
clone_size: .

cdr3_nt: TGTGCCAGCAGTCCGGGACAGGGATCCTATGGCTACACCTTC
cdr3_aa: CASSPGQGSYGYTF
d_call: TRBD1
j_call: TRBJ1-2
v_call: TRBV28
clone_size: .

cdr3_nt: TGTGCCAGCAGCTCCGCCAGGGGTGGCTACACCTTC
cdr3_aa: CASSSARGGYTF
d_call: .
j_call: TRBJ1-2
v_call: TRBV7-9
clone_size: .

cdr3_nt: TGTGCCAGCAGCGTAGAGAGCGGGAGCTCCTACGAGCAGTACTTC
cdr3_aa: CASSVESGSSYEQYF
d_call: TRBD2
j_call: TRBJ2-7
v_call: TRBV9
clone_size: .

cdr3_nt: TGTGCCTGGAGTGGAGGGAACACTGAAGCTTTCTTT
cdr3_aa: CAWSGGNTEAFF
d_call: .
j_call: TRBJ1-1
v_call: TRBV30
clone_size: .

cdr3_nt: TGTGCCAGCTCACGGGACAACAATCAGCCCCAGCATTTT
cdr3_aa: CASSRDNNQPQHF
d_call: .
j_call: TRBJ1-5
v_call: TRBV18
clone_size: .

cdr3_nt: TGCGCCAGCAGCTTGACGCGGGAGGGCCCGAACACCGGGGAGCTGTTTTTT
cdr3_aa: CASSLTREGPNTGELFF
d_call: TRBD2
j_call: TRBJ2-2
v_call: TRBV5-1
clone_size: .

cdr3_nt: TGTGCCAGTAGTTCACAGGGGGGAACGAACACCGGGGAGCTGTTTTTT
cdr3_aa: CASSSQGGTNTGELFF
d_call: TRBD1
j_call: TRBJ2-2
v_call: TRBV19
clone_size: few

cdr3_nt: TGCGCCAGCAGCTCAGGGGGTGAGCAGTTCTTC
cdr3_aa: CASSSGGEQFF
d_call: TRBD1
j_call: TRBJ2-1
v_call: TRBV10-2
clone_size: .

cdr3_nt: TGTGCCAGCATGGGGACTAGCGGGAGATACGAGCAGTACTTC
cdr3_aa: CASMGTSGRYEQYF
d_call: TRBD2
j_call: TRBJ2-7
v_call: TRBV28
clone_size: .

cdr3_nt: TGTGCCAGCAGCCCATTAGCGGGAGCTGGGACCGGGGAGCTGTTTTTT
cdr3_aa: CASSPLAGAGTGELFF
d_call: TRBD2
j_call: TRBJ2-2
v_call: TRBV7-6
clone_size: .

cdr3_nt: TGCGCCAGCAGCCCTGGGCCAGGGGGAAACACCATATATTTT
cdr3_aa: CASSPGPGGNTIYF
d_call: .
j_call: TRBJ1-3
v_call: TRBV4-1
clone_size: .

cdr3_nt: TGTGCCAGTTTCATGAACACTGAAGCTTTCTTT
cdr3_aa: CASFMNTEAFF
d_call: .
j_call: TRBJ1-1
v_call: TRBV6-5
clone_size: .

cdr3_nt: TGCGCCAGCAGCCGGGACAGGGTTGGCACAGATACGCAGTATTTT
cdr3_aa: CASSRDRVGTDTQYF
d_call: TRBD1
j_call: TRBJ2-3
v_call: TRBV5-1
clone_size: .

cdr3_nt: TGCAGTGCTTGGGACTACTACGAGCAGTACTTC
cdr3_aa: CSAWDYYEQYF
d_call: TRBD2
j_call: TRBJ2-7
v_call: TRBV20-1
clone_size: .

cdr3_nt: TGCGCCAGCAGCTTGGTTGTCGGGGGAGGCTATGGCTACACCTTC
cdr3_aa: CASSLVVGGGYGYTF
d_call: .
j_call: TRBJ1-2
v_call: TRBV5-1
clone_size: .

cdr3_nt: TGTGCCAGCAGCTCGACGGGTTATAATTCACCCCTCCACTTT
cdr3_aa: CASSSTGYNSPLHF
d_call: .
j_call: TRBJ1-6
v_call: TRBV11-3
clone_size: .

cdr3_nt: TGCGCCAGCTGGACCGGGACTAGCGGGACCATCCTGGCAGATACGCAGTATTTT
cdr3_aa: CASWTGTSGTILADTQYF
d_call: TRBD2
j_call: TRBJ2-3
v_call: TRBV5-1
clone_size: .

cdr3_nt: TGTGCCAGCAGTGACAGGGGGAGAACTGAAGCTTTCTTT
cdr3_aa: CASSDRGRTEAFF
d_call: TRBD1
j_call: TRBJ1-1
v_call: TRBV2
clone_size: .

cdr3_nt: TGCGCCAGCAGCTGGGGGACTAGCGGTGTCACCGGGGAGCTGTTTTTT
cdr3_aa: CASSWGTSGVTGELFF
d_call: TRBD2
j_call: TRBJ2-2
v_call: TRBV5-1
clone_size: .

cdr3_nt: TGCGCCAGCAGCTTGACAGGGGCTAGCAATCAGCCCCAGCATTTT
cdr3_aa: CASSLTGASNQPQHF
d_call: TRBD1
j_call: TRBJ1-5
v_call: TRBV5-1
clone_size: .

cdr3_nt: TGTGCCAGCAGCTTAATCGGGAGTGGGACCGGGGAGCTGTTTTTT
cdr3_aa: CASSLIGSGTGELFF
d_call: .
j_call: TRBJ2-2
v_call: TRBV7-9
clone_size: .

cdr3_nt: TGTGCCAGCAGCCGAGGGCAGAGCGGGAAAGAAATATACGAGCAGTACTTC
cdr3_aa: CASSRGQSGKEIYEQYF
d_call: TRBD2
j_call: TRBJ2-7
v_call: TRBV14
clone_size: .

cdr3_nt: TGTGCCAGCAGGAGTAGCGCCGGGACTGGCTCCTACGAGCAGTACTTC
cdr3_aa: CASRSSAGTGSYEQYF
d_call: .
j_call: TRBJ2-7
v_call: TRBV28
clone_size: .

cdr3_nt: TGTGCCAGCAGTTACCAGGCAGGAAACTATGGCTACACCTTC
cdr3_aa: CASSYQAGNYGYTF
d_call: .
j_call: TRBJ1-2
v_call: TRBV6-5
clone_size: .

cdr3_nt: TGTGCCAGCAGTGAATGGGAGGGGAGGGAGACCCAGTACTTC
cdr3_aa: CASSEWEGRETQYF
d_call: TRBD2
j_call: TRBJ2-5
v_call: TRBV25-1
clone_size: .

cdr3_nt: TGCGCCAGCAGCCAACTAGCGGGAGGGAGCTCCTACAATGAGCAGTTCTTC
cdr3_aa: CASSQLAGGSSYNEQFF
d_call: TRBD2
j_call: TRBJ2-1
v_call: TRBV5-1
clone_size: once

cdr3_nt: TGCGCCAGCAGCCGGAGCGGGGCCCTGGGGACTGAAGCTTTCTTT
cdr3_aa: CASSRSGALGTEAFF
d_call: .
j_call: TRBJ1-1
v_call: TRBV5-1
clone_size: once

cdr3_nt: TGTGCCAGCAGTACAGGGCAAGGTTTAGCTAATGAAAAACTGTTTTTT
cdr3_aa: CASSTGQGLANEKLFF
d_call: .
j_call: TRBJ1-4
v_call: TRBV25-1
clone_size: .

cdr3_nt: TGTGCCACGGGGGCCGGACAGGGGAAGGGGGCCGGGGAGCTGTTTTTT
cdr3_aa: CATGAGQGKGAGELFF
d_call: TRBD1
j_call: TRBJ2-2
v_call: TRBV11-3
clone_size: .

cdr3_nt: TGTGCCAGCAGCTTAGACCCTTGGGGACAGTTTTATAATTCACCCCTCCACTTT
cdr3_aa: CASSLDPWGQFYNSPLHF
d_call: TRBD1
j_call: TRBJ1-6
v_call: TRBV7-8
clone_size: .

cdr3_nt: TGCGCCAGCAGCCCCGGGACAGCCTATAATTCACCCCTCCACTTT
cdr3_aa: CASSPGTAYNSPLHF
d_call: TRBD1
j_call: TRBJ1-6
v_call: TRBV5-1
clone_size: .

cdr3_nt: TGTGCCACGGTACTAATGGGGGCAGGTCAGCCCCAGCATTTT
cdr3_aa: CATVLMGAGQPQHF
d_call: .
j_call: TRBJ1-5
v_call: TRBV15
clone_size: .

cdr3_nt: TGTGCCAGCAGCTTATTGCCACTGGGCACAGATACGCAGTATTTT
cdr3_aa: CASSLLPLGTDTQYF
d_call: .
j_call: TRBJ2-3
v_call: TRBV7-9
clone_size: .

cdr3_nt: TGTGCCAGCGGCCGTCCTAGCTACTACGAGCAGTACTTC
cdr3_aa: CASGRPSYYEQYF
d_call: .
j_call: TRBJ2-7
v_call: TRBV2
clone_size: .

cdr3_nt: TGTGCCAGCAGCTTATATAGATCCTACGAGCAGTACTTC
cdr3_aa: CASSLYRSYEQYF
d_call: .
j_call: TRBJ2-7
v_call: TRBV5-6
clone_size: .

cdr3_nt: TGTGCCAGCAGGGTTTACCCAGAGAACACTGAAGCTTTCTTT
cdr3_aa: CASRVYPENTEAFF
d_call: .
j_call: TRBJ1-1
v_call: TRBV6-1
clone_size: .

cdr3_nt: TGTGCCTGGGTGGCAGGGAACAATGAGCAGTTCTTC
cdr3_aa: CAWVAGNNEQFF
d_call: .
j_call: TRBJ2-1
v_call: TRBV30
clone_size: once

cdr3_nt: TGCGCCAGCAGTCAGTCGGACATACTCCGACCGTGGGATCAGCCCCAGCATTTT
cdr3_aa: CASSQSDILRPWDQPQHF
d_call: .
j_call: TRBJ1-5
v_call: TRBV23-1
clone_size: .

cdr3_nt: TGTGCCAGCAGCCGCAGGGCCGAAGGGACCCAGTACTTC
cdr3_aa: CASSRRAEGTQYF
d_call: .
j_call: TRBJ2-5
v_call: TRBV11-2
clone_size: .

cdr3_nt: TGTGCCAGCAGTCGCGGGACCCCCGGCTTCGAGCAGTACTTC
cdr3_aa: CASSRGTPGFEQYF
d_call: .
j_call: TRBJ2-7
v_call: TRBV6-5
clone_size: .

cdr3_nt: TGTGCCAGCAGTTTGCGTGATACGCAGTATTTT
cdr3_aa: CASSLRDTQYF
d_call: .
j_call: TRBJ2-3
v_call: TRBV28
clone_size: .

cdr3_nt: TGCGCCAGCAGTTACACGGGCTCCTACGAGCAGTACTTC
cdr3_aa: CASSYTGSYEQYF
d_call: .
j_call: TRBJ2-7
v_call: TRBV5-1
clone_size: .

cdr3_nt: TGTGCCAGCATGGCTGCACCCAACTATGGCTACACCTTC
cdr3_aa: CASMAAPNYGYTF
d_call: .
j_call: TRBJ1-2
v_call: TRBV14
clone_size: once